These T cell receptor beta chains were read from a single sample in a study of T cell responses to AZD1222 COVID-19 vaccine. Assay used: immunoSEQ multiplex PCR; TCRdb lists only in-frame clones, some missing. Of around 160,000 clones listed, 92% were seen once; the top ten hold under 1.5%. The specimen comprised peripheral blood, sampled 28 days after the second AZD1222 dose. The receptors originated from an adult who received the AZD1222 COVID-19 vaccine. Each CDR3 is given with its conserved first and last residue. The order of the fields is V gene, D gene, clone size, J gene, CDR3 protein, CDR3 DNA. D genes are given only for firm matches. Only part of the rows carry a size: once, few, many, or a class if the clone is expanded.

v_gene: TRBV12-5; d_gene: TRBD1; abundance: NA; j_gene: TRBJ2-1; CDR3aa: CASGWGQGPYNEQFF; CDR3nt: TGTGCTAGTGGTTGGGGACAGGGCCCATACAATGAGCAGTTCTTC
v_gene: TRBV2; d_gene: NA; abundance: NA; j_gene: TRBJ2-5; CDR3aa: CASRFSETQYF; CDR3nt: TGTGCCAGCAGGTTTTCCGAGACCCAGTACTTC
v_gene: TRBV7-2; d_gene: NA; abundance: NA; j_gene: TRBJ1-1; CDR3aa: CASSDIYGGGIEGAFF; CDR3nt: TGTGCCAGCAGCGACATATACGGGGGGGGAATAGAGGGAGCTTTCTTT
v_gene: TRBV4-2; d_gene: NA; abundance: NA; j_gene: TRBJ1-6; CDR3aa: CASTLSGAGKNSPLHF; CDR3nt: TGTGCCAGCACCCTAAGCGGGGCAGGGAAGAATTCACCCCTCCACTTT
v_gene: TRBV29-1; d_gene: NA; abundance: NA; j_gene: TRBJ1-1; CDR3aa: CSVESGIATEAFF; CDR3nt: TGCAGCGTTGAATCGGGGATTGCAACTGAAGCTTTCTTT
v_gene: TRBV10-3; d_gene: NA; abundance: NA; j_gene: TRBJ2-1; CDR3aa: CAISEQGYNEQFF; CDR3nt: TGTGCCATCAGTGAGCAGGGGTACAATGAGCAGTTCTTC
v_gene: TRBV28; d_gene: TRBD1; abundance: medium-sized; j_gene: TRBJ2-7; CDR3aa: CASSLQGARWGEQYF; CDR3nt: TGTGCCAGCAGTCTCCAGGGGGCTAGATGGGGCGAGCAGTACTTC
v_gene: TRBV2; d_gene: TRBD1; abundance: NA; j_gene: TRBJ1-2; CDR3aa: CASSERVTGGNGYTF; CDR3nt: TGTGCCAGCAGTGAACGGGTGACAGGGGGTAACGGCTACACCTTC
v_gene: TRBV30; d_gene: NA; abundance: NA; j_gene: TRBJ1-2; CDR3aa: CAWSVSRGGYTF; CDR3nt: TGTGCCTGGAGTGTATCAAGAGGGGGCTACACCTTC
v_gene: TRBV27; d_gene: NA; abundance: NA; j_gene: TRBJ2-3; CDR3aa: CASSKDREDTQYF; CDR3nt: TGTGCCAGCAGTAAGGACCGTGAAGATACGCAGTATTTT
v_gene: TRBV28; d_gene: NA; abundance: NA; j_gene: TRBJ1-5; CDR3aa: CASSPGRTRYQPQHF; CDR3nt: TGTGCCAGCAGTCCCGGACGGACTAGATATCAGCCCCAGCATTTT
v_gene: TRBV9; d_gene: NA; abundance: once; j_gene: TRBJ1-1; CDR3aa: CASSSGTVNTEAFF; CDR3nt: TGTGCCAGCAGCTCCGGGACGGTAAACACTGAAGCTTTCTTT
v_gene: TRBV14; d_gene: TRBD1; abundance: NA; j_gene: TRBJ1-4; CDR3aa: CASSQVQGAEKLFF; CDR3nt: TGTGCCAGCAGCCAAGTCCAGGGGGCTGAAAAACTGTTTTTT
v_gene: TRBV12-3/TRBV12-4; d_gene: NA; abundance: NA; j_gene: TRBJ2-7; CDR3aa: CASSPGRSYEQYF; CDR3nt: TGTGCCAGCAGCCCAGGACGTTCCTACGAGCAGTACTTC
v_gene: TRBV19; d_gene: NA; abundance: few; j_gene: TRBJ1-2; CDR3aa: CASSASDLPIFYGYTF; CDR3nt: TGTGCCAGTAGTGCTTCTGACCTACCCATATTTTATGGCTACACCTTC
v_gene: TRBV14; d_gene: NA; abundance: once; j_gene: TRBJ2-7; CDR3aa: CASSPAPGDRIAYF; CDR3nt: TGTGCCAGCAGCCCCGCCCCCGGGGACCGAATCGCGTACTTC
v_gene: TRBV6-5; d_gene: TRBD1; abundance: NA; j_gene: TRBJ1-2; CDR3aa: CASSYGAGGRLYGYTF; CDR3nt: TGTGCCAGCAGTTACGGGGCAGGGGGCAGGCTCTATGGCTACACCTTC
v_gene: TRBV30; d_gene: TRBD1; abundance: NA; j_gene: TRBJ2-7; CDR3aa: CAWATGGAYEQYF; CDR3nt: TGTGCCTGGGCAACAGGGGGCGCTTACGAGCAGTACTTC
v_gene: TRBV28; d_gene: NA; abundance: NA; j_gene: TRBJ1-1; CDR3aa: CASSLRADRAFF; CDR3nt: TGTGCCAGCAGTTTAAGGGCAGACCGAGCTTTCTTT
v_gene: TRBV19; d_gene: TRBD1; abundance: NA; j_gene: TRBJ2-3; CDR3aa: CATSGTGLDTQYF; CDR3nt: TGTGCCACCTCCGGGACAGGGTTAGATACGCAGTATTTT
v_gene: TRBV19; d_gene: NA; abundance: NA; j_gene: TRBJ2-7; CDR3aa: CASSIVRGPPYEQYF; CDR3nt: TGTGCCAGTAGTATAGTGCGAGGACCTCCCTACGAGCAGTACTTC
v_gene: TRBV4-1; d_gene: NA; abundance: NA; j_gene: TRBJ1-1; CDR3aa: CASSQGSSRGRATEAFF; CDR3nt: TGCGCCAGCAGCCAAGGCTCAAGCAGGGGACGCGCCACTGAAGCTTTCTTT
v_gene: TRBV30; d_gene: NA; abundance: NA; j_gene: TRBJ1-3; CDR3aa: CAWRDWGRLSGNTIYF; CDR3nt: TGTGCCTGGAGGGACTGGGGGCGTCTCTCTGGAAACACCATATATTTT
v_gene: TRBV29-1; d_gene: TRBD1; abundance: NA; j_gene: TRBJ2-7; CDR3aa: CSVAPTGGSEQYF; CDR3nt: TGCAGCGTCGCGCCGACAGGGGGCTCCGAGCAGTACTTC
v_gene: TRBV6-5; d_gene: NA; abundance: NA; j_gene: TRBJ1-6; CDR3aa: CASIRTTSDSPLHF; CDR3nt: TGTGCCAGCATCAGGACGACTAGCGATTCACCCCTCCACTTT